The 29 T cell receptor beta chains presented below share a single source sample, sequenced in a study of cytomegalovirus exposure and HLA in healthy donors. The PCR employed 60 Vbeta primers together with 13 Jbeta primers. Repertoires were generated with immunoSEQ multiplex PCR, while TCRdb's copy carries only in-frame clones and drops some. The data show 150,000 to 200,000 clones, around 87% seen once. Sequenced sample: PBMCs. These receptors were obtained from a woman aged 18-35 years in good health and CMV-seronegative.

As to this clone: At one of its ends the junction is not consistent with the germline gene, which may arise from a read error. The chain has TRBV7-9 and TRBJ1-1; no clear D. Looked up from germline, CDR1 is SEHNR and CDR2 is FQNEAQ (reference sequence). CDR3 size: 12 residues. CDR3 DNA sequence: TGTTCCAGCAGCTTAGGCTTACATGATCCTTTCTTT. This gives the protein CSSSLGLHDPFF.

The V call is TRBV19, the J call TRBJ2-7, with 7 bases aligning to TRBD2. The CDR3 contains 13 residues. Losses at the gene ends were 10 bases for V and 2 bases for J; bases not matched to a gene: 8. CDR1 and CDR2 from the germline V gene are LNHDA and SQIVND (reference sequence). CDR3 coding DNA: TGTGCCACAGCAACGGGGGGTGCCTACGAGCAGTACTTC. Protein sequence: CATATGGAYEQYF.

The chain has TRBV13 and TRBJ2-1; 7 nucleotides match TRBD1. The V gene's germline CDR1 is PRHDT and CDR2 FYEKMQ (reference sequence). Trimming cost V 5 bases and J 0 bases; bases outside gene matches: 7. This CDR3 contains 16 residues. In nucleotides, the CDR3 is TGTGCCAGCAGCGTATACAGGGGTTACTCCTACAATGAGCAGTTCTTC. This codes for CASSVYRGYSYNEQFF.

The rearrangement uses TRBV5-6 and TRBJ1-2, with 9 bases that match TRBD1. The V and J ends lost 0 bases and 2 bases, in that order; junction bases with no gene match: 5. The CDR3 loop spans 16 amino acids. Germline V gives CDR1 SGHDT, CDR2 YYEEEE. DNA of the CDR3: TGTGCCAGCAGCTTGGTAGGGACAGGGATAAACTATGGCTACACCTTC. Translation gives CASSLVGTGINYGYTF.

V gene TRBV7-9 combines with J gene TRBJ1-5; 10 bases match TRBD1. The CDR3 consists of 15 residues. CDR1 SEHNR and CDR2 FQNEAQ come from the germline V gene (reference sequence). V shed 3 bases, J shed 7 bases, and the junction held 6 bases outside the gene matches. The CDR3 is CASSFEGQGRQPQHF. The CDR3 nucleotides are TGTGCCAGCAGCTTCGAGGGACAGGGGCGACAGCCCCAGCATTTT. Full variable domain (outside the CDR3, taken from reference TRBV7-9 and TRBJ1-5): DTGVSQNPRHKITKRGQNVTFRCDPISEHNRLYWYRQTLGQGPEFLTYFQNEAQLEKSRLLSDRFSAERPKGSFSTLEIQRTEQGDSAMYLCASSFEGQGRQPQHFGDGTRLSIL.

The V gene is TRBV19, the J gene TRBJ2-2, with D tentatively TRBD1 (6 bases). Trimming took off 4 bases at V and 1 base at J, with 13 bases between the two ends. In germline, CDR1 is LNHDA, CDR2 SQIVND (reference sequence). CDR3 length: 16 amino acids. CDR3 loop: CASSTGTLLNTGELFF. The CDR3 DNA sequence: TGTGCCAGTAGTACCGGGACACTCCTGAACACCGGGGAGCTGTTTTTT.

This clone was seen a single time. This chain connects TRBV6-6 to TRBJ1-2, with a possible D match to TRBD1 (6 bases). This CDR3 has 15 residues. V shed 4 bases and J shed 7 bases, with 19 bases lying between them. Per the germline V gene, CDR1 is MNHNY and CDR2 is SVGAGI (reference sequence). The CDR3 DNA reads TGTGCCAGCAGTTCGAGGACAGTCCGTCCCGGTGGCTACACCTTC. Translating it yields CASSSRTVRPGGYTF.

This clone showed up just once. The V and J genes are TRBV5-4 and TRBJ2-1; 7 positions agree with TRBD1. This CDR3 contains 15 residues. After removal of 4 bases from V and 0 bases from J, the junction contained 4 bases not matched to a gene. Per the germline V gene, CDR1 is SGHNT and CDR2 is YYREEE (reference sequence). Here the CDR3 reads CASSPGDSSYNEQFF. The CDR3 bases are TGTGCCAGCAGCCCCGGGGACAGCTCCTACAATGAGCAGTTCTTC.

The chain has TRBV30 and TRBJ2-5, with D unresolved. The closer fit of TRBJ2-7 to the DNA end suggests the J call may be wrong. In germline, CDR1 is GTSNPN, CDR2 SVGIG (reference sequence). The CDR3 loop spans 12 amino acids. The DNA of the CDR3 is TGTGCCTGGAGTGTACCGTCCTACGAGCAGTACTTC. Its protein product is CAWSVPSYEQYF.

V usage is TRBV6-1 and J usage is TRBJ2-3; 9 nucleotides match TRBD2. CDR3 length: 15 amino acids. Germline V gives CDR1 MNHNS, CDR2 SASEGT. V was clipped by 1 base and J by 4 bases; unmatched bases: 3. CDR3 loop: CASSEDAGGADTQYF. CDR3 bases: TGTGCCAGCAGTGAAGACGCGGGGGGGGCAGATACGCAGTATTTT.

The genes are TRBV5-4 and TRBJ2-1; D may be TRBD2 (5 bases). V dropped 0 bases and J dropped 3 bases, with 10 bases sitting between them. This CDR3 is built from 15 residues. Per the germline V gene, CDR1 is SGHNT and CDR2 is YYREEE (reference sequence). CDR3 nucleotides: TGTGCCAGCAGCTTGGATAGCGCAGACTACAATGAGCAGTTCTTC. Translating it yields CASSLDSADYNEQFF. The full variable domain, rest sourced from reference TRBV5-4 and TRBJ2-1, is ETGVTQSPTHLIKTRGQQVTLRCSSQSGHNTVSWYQQALGQGPQFIFQYYREEENGRGNFPPRFSGLQFPNYSSELNVNALELDDSALYLCASSLDSADYNEQFFGPGTRLTVL.

This chain joins TRBV5-4 and TRBJ2-3; TRBD1 aligns across 9 bases. Germline V lookup: CDR1 SGHNT, CDR2 YYREEE (reference sequence). The length of the CDR3 is 15 residues. The ends lost 0 bases at V and 5 bases at J; junction bases unmatched: 4. The CDR3 DNA reads as TGTGCCAGCAGCTTGGGGGGGACAGGGAGAGATACGCAGTATTTT. It encodes CASSLGGTGRDTQYF. Full variable domain (rest looked up from reference TRBV5-4 and TRBJ2-3): ETGVTQSPTHLIKTRGQQVTLRCSSQSGHNTVSWYQQALGQGPQFIFQYYREEENGRGNFPPRFSGLQFPNYSSELNVNALELDDSALYLCASSLGGTGRDTQYFGPGTRLTVL.

The rearrangement uses TRBV11-3 and TRBJ2-7; tentatively, D is TRBD2 (6 bases). The length of the CDR3 is 12 residues. Germline V gene lookup returns CDR1 SGHNT and CDR2 YENEEA. Trimming removed 3 bases from V and 6 bases from J, with 9 bases in between. The CDR3 sequence is CASSFSSGEQYF. The CDR3 region has the DNA TGTGCCAGCAGCTTTAGTAGCGGCGAGCAGTACTTC.

This clone showed up just a few times. Other nucleotide sequences from this sample produce the same CDR3. This chain joins TRBV6-6 and TRBJ2-7, with 7 bases matching TRBD1. This CDR3 has 13 residues. After removal of 6 bases from V and 0 bases from J, the junction contained 2 bases not matched to a gene. In germline, CDR1 is MNHNY, CDR2 SVGAGI (reference sequence). In nucleotides, the CDR3 is TGTGCCAGCAGCAGGGGGAGCTCCTACGAGCAGTACTTC. Its protein is CASSRGSSYEQYF.

The chain uses TRBV11-2 and TRBJ2-5; D not certain. The germline V and J ends were trimmed by 5 bases and 7 bases, with 14 bases remaining between them. The germline V gene encodes CDR1 SGHAT and CDR2 FQNNGV. The CDR3 covers 13 residues. In DNA form, the CDR3 reads TGTGCCAGCAGCGTAACAGAAGGTACGACCCAGTACTTC. This codes for CASSVTEGTTQYF.

In DNA, the CDR3 is TGTGCCAGCAGCCATTGGACAGGGAGAGGAGATACGCAGTATTTT. This translates into CASSHWTGRGDTQYF. This chain links TRBV14 with TRBJ2-3; 8 nucleotides line up with TRBD1. CDR1 SGHDN and CDR2 FVKESK come from the germline V gene. This CDR3 region has 15 residues. Losses at the gene ends were 3 bases for V and 5 bases for J; bases not matched to a gene: 7.

The V and J genes are TRBV5-8 and TRBJ2-7; 9 nucleotides match TRBD2. The CDR3 loop spans 15 amino acids. J was trimmed by 0 bases and V by 4 bases; bases with no gene match: 5. Germline V gene data show CDR1 as SGHTS and CDR2 as YDEGEE. The CDR3 bases are TGTGCCAGCAGCCCTCCGGGACTAGCCTCCTACGAGCAGTACTTC. Translation: CASSPPGLASYEQYF.

The chain links TRBV15 to TRBJ1-5, with D unclear. Per germline, CDR1 LNHNV and CDR2 YYDKDF (reference sequence). The ends were cut back, 0 bases at V and 5 bases at J, with 8 bases in the middle. The CDR3 is 14 residues long. CDR3 bases: TGTGCCACCAGCAGAGATCGAGGATATCAGCCCCAGCATTTT. This codes for CATSRDRGYQPQHF.

J is TRBJ1-2 and V is TRBV27; D gene unclear. In germline, CDR1 is MNHEY, CDR2 SMNVEV (reference sequence). V lost 3 bases and J lost 4, with 12 bases in between. The length of the CDR3 is 14 residues. CDR3 nucleotide sequence: TGTGCCAGCAGTTTCGGCAGGCGGGGCTATGGCTACACCTTC. This encodes CASSFGRRGYGYTF.

This clone was counted a few times. This chain uses TRBV30 with TRBJ1-1; D unclear. Per germline, CDR1 GTSNPN and CDR2 SVGIG (reference sequence). Trimming pared 6 bases from V and 6 bases from J, leaving 17 bases between. This CDR3 contains 13 residues. CDR3 coding DNA: TGTGCCTGCTGGCGGAGGGAAGGTCCTGAAGCTTTCTTT. This gives the protein CACWRREGPEAFF.

This chain connects TRBV7-9 to TRBJ1-6, with D tentatively TRBD1 (5 bases). In germline, CDR1 is SEHNR, CDR2 FQNEAQ (reference sequence). This CDR3 comprises 15 residues. Trimming took 5 bases from V and 1 from J, leaving 9 bases between them. CDR3 in DNA: TGTGCCAGCAGCGCCGGGACTTCCTATAATTCACCCCTCCACTTT. Translation: CASSAGTSYNSPLHF. The variable domain in full, with the rest retrieved from reference TRBV7-9 and TRBJ1-6, is DTGVSQNPRHKITKRGQNVTFRCDPISEHNRLYWYRQTLGQGPEFLTYFQNEAQLEKSRLLSDRFSAERPKGSFSTLEIQRTEQGDSAMYLCASSAGTSYNSPLHFGNGTRLTVT.

The gene calls are TRBV5-1 and TRBJ1-6; D ambiguous. Germline loops: CDR1 SGHRS, CDR2 YFSETQ. The CDR3 has 13 residues. V lost 4 bases, J lost 5 bases, and 7 bases lay in between. Here the CDR3 DNA reads TGCGCCAGCAGCGCCGGGGATAATTCACCCCTCCACTTT. This codes for CASSAGDNSPLHF.

The chain joins TRBV9 to TRBJ1-2; 7 bases line up with TRBD1. Germline V gives CDR1 SGDLS, CDR2 YYNGEE. The CDR3 sequence is 14 residues long. J lost 0 bases, V lost 8 bases, and 7 bases had no gene match. This CDR3 reads CASGDRAANYGYTF. The CDR3 region has the DNA TGTGCCAGTGGAGACAGGGCAGCTAACTATGGCTACACCTTC.

This chain links TRBV18 with TRBJ1-2; no clear D. V shed 3 bases and J shed 2 bases, with 7 bases lying between them. Germline V gives CDR1 KGHSH, CDR2 LQKENI. The CDR3 runs 13 residues. The CDR3 here is CASSPGSNYGYTF. CDR3 sequence (DNA): TGTGCCAGCTCACCCGGTTCAAACTATGGCTACACCTTC.

On this clone: Relative to the germline gene, one junction end is altered; a read error may explain this. This chain links TRBV2 with TRBJ2-1; D may be TRBD1 (6 bases). This CDR3 spans 15 amino acids. CDR1 and CDR2 (germline): SNHLY, FYNNEI. The CDR3 here is CASSGAGTRYSEQFF. CDR3 in DNA: TGTGCCAGCAGTGGCGCCGGGACACGTTACAGTGAGCAGTTCTTC. The entire variable domain, with the rest obtained from reference TRBV2 and TRBJ2-1, is as follows: EPEVTQTPSHQVTQMGQEVILRCVPISNHLYFYWYRQILGQKVEFLVSFYNNEISEKSEIFDDQFSVERPDGSNFTLKIRSTKLEDSAMYFCASSGAGTRYSEQFFGPGTRLTVL.

This sequence joins TRBV5-1 and TRBJ2-1; tentative D call: TRBD2 (5 bases). Trimming removed 0 bases from V and 1 base from J, with 20 bases in between. The CDR3 covers 19 residues. The germline CDR1 and CDR2 sequences are SGHRS and YFSETQ. CDR3 region: CASSLEASGDLLSYNEQFF. CDR3 sequence (DNA): TGCGCCAGCAGCTTGGAGGCCAGCGGAGACCTTCTTTCCTACAATGAGCAGTTCTTC.

CDR3 sequence reads: CASSQEAGDVYNEQFF. The CDR3 DNA is TGTGCCAGCAGCCAGGAGGCGGGAGACGTCTACAATGAGCAGTTCTTC. The rearrangement links TRBV7-6 to TRBJ2-1; the match to TRBD2 covers 7 bases. Germline lookup yields CDR1 SGHVS and CDR2 FNYEAQ. The CDR3 is 16 residues long. After removal of 5 bases from V and 3 bases from J, the junction contained 10 bases not matched to a gene.

This clone occurred a few times. The J gene is TRBJ2-6, the V gene TRBV2; no clear D. This CDR3 has 14 amino acids. CDR1 and CDR2 from the germline V gene are SNHLY and FYNNEI. V gave up 6 bases and J gave up 3 bases, with 9 bases separating them. This chain's CDR3 is CASRNEYGANVLTF. The CDR3 DNA reads as TGTGCCAGCAGGAATGAGTATGGGGCCAACGTCCTGACTTTC.

The chain joins TRBV10-3 to TRBJ2-5, with 11 bases that match TRBD2. V lost 5 bases to trimming and J lost 5 bases; unmatched junction nucleotides: 4. This CDR3 has 14 amino acids. Germline V gene data show CDR1 as ENHRY and CDR2 as SYGVKD. This chain's CDR3 is CAISTSGSMETQYF. CDR3 in DNA: TGTGCCATCAGTACTAGCGGGAGCATGGAGACCCAGTACTTC.